Listed here are 23 T cell receptor beta chains from one sample, sequenced in a study of T cell repertoires in cytomegalovirus infection. TCRdb re-derived calls from the reads in MiXCR, one entry per CDR3 protein. Among about 460,000 distinct CDR3 sequences listed, 11% were seen once. The source material was PBMCs. The receptor source for this set is a human donor in good health (CMV status not recorded). Some clones in this sample may be carry-over from other donors' samples.

DNA for the CDR3: TGTGCCATCAGTGACGCGAACACCGGGGAGCTGTTTTTT. Its translation is CAISDANTGELFF. The chain is built from TRBV10-3 and TRBJ2-2; D call uncertain. This CDR3 is 13 amino acids long. Deletions cut 3 bases from V and 0 bases from J, with 2 bases between. Germline CDR1 ENHRY, CDR2 SYGVKD.

The sample holds many counts of this clonotype. J is TRBJ2-1 and V is TRBV7-8; 8 positions agree with TRBD2. J lost 8 bases, V lost 5 bases, and 8 bases had no gene match. Germline lookup yields CDR1 SGHVS and CDR2 FQNEAQ. CDR3 size: 14 residues. The CDR3 DNA reads as TGTGCCAGCAGCCACAAGCGGGAGTGGTATGAGCAGTTCTTC. Protein sequence: CASSHKREWYEQFF.

In this sample, this clonotype turned up many times. The CDR3 here is CASSGTGYQPQHF. Written as DNA, the CDR3 is TGTGCCAGCAGTGGGACAGGATATCAGCCCCAGCATTTT. The genes are TRBV6-1 and TRBJ1-5; 7 nucleotides agree with TRBD1. The germline V gene encodes CDR1 MNHNS and CDR2 SASEGT. The CDR3 spans 13 residues. Germline trimming cut 4 bases from V and 5 bases from J; bases unmatched to any gene: 2.

Ten or more counts support this clonotype. This chain joins TRBV5-4 and TRBJ1-2; 11 bases fit TRBD1. In germline, CDR1 is SGHNT, CDR2 YYREEE (reference sequence). CDR3 length equals 14 residues. The trim removed 4 bases at V and 6 bases at J, leaving 5 bases unmatched. CDR3 sequence: CASSAGQGADGYTF. CDR3 DNA: TGTGCCAGCAGCGCCGGACAGGGGGCGGATGGCTACACCTTC.

The chain carries TRBV28 and TRBJ2-1; 8 bases map to TRBD2. Looked up from germline, CDR1 is MDHEN and CDR2 is SYDVKM. Trimming removed 8 bases from V and 8 bases from J; junction bases left unmatched: 2. The CDR3 consists of 11 residues. The CDR3 DNA sequence: TGTGCCAGCCGAGCGGGAGATGAGCAGTTCTTC. Its translation: CASRAGDEQFF. Full variable domain (missing parts from reference TRBV28 and TRBJ2-1): DVKVTQSSRYLVKRTGEKVFLECVQDMDHENMFWYRQDPGLGLRLIYFSYDVKMKEKGDIPEGYSVSREKKERFSLILESASTNQTSMYLCASRAGDEQFFGPGTRLTVL.

Only a few counts were recorded for this clonotype. The chain uses TRBV7-9 and TRBJ1-1, with D unresolved. This CDR3 has 14 residues. Trimming took off 2 bases at V and 2 bases at J, with 9 bases between the two ends. The germline V gene encodes CDR1 SEHNR and CDR2 FQNEAQ (reference sequence). CDR3 DNA sequence: TGTGCCAGCAGCTTAAAATCGCGTAACACTGAAGCTTTCTTT. Amino acid sequence: CASSLKSRNTEAFF.

This clonotype was observed at least ten times. This chain connects TRBV24-1 to TRBJ1-1; weak D call: TRBD1 (5 bases). Germline V gene lookup returns CDR1 KGHDR and CDR2 SFDVKD. The CDR3 consists of 14 residues. Trimming shortened V by 6 bases and J by 7 bases, and 17 bases separated the two germline ends. Written as DNA, the CDR3 is TGTGCCACCAGTTCCTCCGGGACTCAAGGTGAAGCTTTCTTT. Its translation: CATSSSGTQGEAFF.

This sequence joins TRBV7-9 and TRBJ2-5, with D maybe TRBD2 (5 bases). This CDR3 region has 13 residues. The germline V gene encodes CDR1 SEHNR and CDR2 FQNEAQ (reference sequence). V was trimmed by 5 bases and J by 7 bases, leaving 14 bases between them. The CDR3 bases are TGTGCCAGCAGCCCCTTTCCCGAGGGGACCCAGTACTTC. This sequence encodes CASSPFPEGTQYF.

In its sample, this clonotype was seen a few times. V gene TRBV14 combines with J gene TRBJ2-1; D is possibly TRBD2 (6 bases). Trimming left V 4 bases short and J 9 bases short, with 10 bases between. The germline CDR1 and CDR2 sequences are SGHDN and FVKESK. The CDR3 runs to 12 residues. CDR3 protein: CASSRGGVEQFF. CDR3 coding DNA: TGTGCCAGCAGCCGCGGAGGGGTTGAGCAGTTCTTC.

This clonotype was counted at least ten times. The chain has TRBV28 and TRBJ2-7; D not resolved. V gave up 3 bases and J gave up 7 bases, with 16 bases separating them. This CDR3 is 14 amino acids long. Germline V CDR1 and CDR2: MDHEN, SYDVKM. The CDR3: CASSFPSNVREQYF. CDR3 nucleotide sequence: TGTGCCAGCAGTTTCCCGAGCAACGTCAGGGAGCAGTACTTC.

V and J are TRBV7-9 and TRBJ1-2, with D tentatively TRBD1 (5 bases). The CDR3 length is 15 residues. The germline CDR1 and CDR2 sequences are SEHNR and FQNEAQ (reference sequence). V lost 4 bases to trimming and J lost 0 bases, with 12 bases between them. CDR3 in DNA: TGTGCCAGCAGCTCCGGGACTGAAGCTAACTATGGCTACACCTTC. Its translation is CASSSGTEANYGYTF.

The chain combines TRBV27 with TRBJ1-5, with 9 bases aligning to TRBD1. There are 17 residues in the CDR3. Germline lookup yields CDR1 MNHEY and CDR2 SMNVEV (reference sequence). The V gene end was trimmed by 5 bases and the J gene end by 4 bases; junction bases not matched to a gene: 12. The CDR3 sequence is CASSLQPGQGVNQPQHF. In nucleotides, the CDR3 is TGTGCCAGCAGTCTTCAACCGGGACAGGGAGTGAATCAGCCCCAGCATTTT.

This clonotype was observed a few times. The chain employs TRBV29-1 and TRBJ2-2; possibly TRBD2 for D (5 bases). V was trimmed by 1 base and J by 6 bases, leaving 6 bases between them. Germline lookup yields CDR1 SQVTM and CDR2 ANQGSEA. The CDR3 loop spans 12 amino acids. The CDR3 here is CSVEGGAGELFF. In nucleotides, the CDR3 is TGCAGCGTTGAAGGGGGAGCCGGGGAGCTGTTTTTT.

The chain recombines TRBV28 with TRBJ2-3; TRBD2 matches 7 bases. Germline CDR1 reads MDHEN; CDR2 reads SYDVKM. The CDR3 length is 19 residues. The V gene end was trimmed by 3 bases and the J gene end by 4 bases; junction bases not matched to a gene: 19. CDR3: CASSFPPGMGEGRPDTQYF. As DNA, the CDR3 is TGTGCCAGCAGTTTCCCCCCAGGGATGGGGGAGGGCCGCCCAGATACGCAGTATTTT.

The rearrangement joins TRBV9 to TRBJ2-2; D may correspond to TRBD1 or TRBD2 (6 bases each). Between the trimmed V and J ends, which lost 4 bases and 7 bases, there was a span of 14 bases. Germline V CDR1 and CDR2: SGDLS, YYNGEE. The CDR3 extends over 14 amino acids. This chain's CDR3 is CASSLEGGSGELFF. The CDR3 DNA sequence: TGTGCCAGCAGCCTCGAGGGGGGTAGCGGGGAGCTGTTTTTT.

In DNA, the CDR3 is TGTGCCACCAGTGACACCGGGACAGCCCAAGAGACCCAGTACTTC. It translates to CATSDTGTAQETQYF. The V and J genes are TRBV24-1 and TRBJ2-5; 7 nucleotides align to TRBD1. The CDR3 consists of 15 residues. V lost 4 bases to trimming and J lost 1 base; unmatched junction nucleotides: 5. Germline V CDR1 and CDR2: KGHDR, SFDVKD.

In this sample, this clonotype turned up a few times. The rearrangement uses TRBV19 and TRBJ2-1; TRBD1 aligns across 7 bases. V trimming: 5 bases; J trimming: 0 bases; junction bases outside the gene matches: 7. Germline CDR1 reads LNHDA; CDR2 reads SQIVND (reference sequence). The CDR3 runs to 16 residues. CDR3 nucleotide sequence: TGTGCCAGTAGTGCAGGGGGATATAGCTCCTACAATGAGCAGTTCTTC. It translates to CASSAGGYSSYNEQFF.

There are many counts of this clonotype. The chain links TRBV12-3 or TRBV12-4 to TRBJ2-6; D is undetermined. V shed 3 bases and J shed 0 bases, with 6 bases lying between them. This CDR3 is built from 15 residues. The CDR3 sequence: CASSLSFSGANVLTF. In DNA form, the CDR3 reads TGTGCCAGCAGTTTGTCCTTCTCTGGGGCCAACGTCCTGACTTTC.

Notes on this clonotype: This may be a read error: a much more frequent sequence differs by one nucleotide. The genes are TRBV29-1 and TRBJ2-1; 7 bases fit TRBD1. Germline V CDR1 and CDR2: SQVTM, ANQGSEA. The CDR3 is 14 amino acids. The CDR3 nucleotides are TGCAGCGTTGCCAGGACAGGATTTGGCAATGAGCGGTTCTTC. It translates to CSVARTGFGNERFF.

This clonotype was detected only a few times. The chain employs TRBV30 and TRBJ1-5, with a tentative D call TRBD1 (5 bases). The CDR3 has 13 residues. V was trimmed by 2 bases and J by 3 bases, leaving 8 bases between them. Per the germline V gene, CDR1 is GTSNPN and CDR2 is SVGIG (reference sequence). CDR3 bases: TGTGCCTGGAGTCGGGGGAACAATCAGCCCCAGCATTTT. Translation gives CAWSRGNNQPQHF.

This clonotype was observed many times. This CDR3 reads CASSRDRRNSPLHF. For the CDR3, the DNA is TGCGCCAGCAGCCGGGACCGAAGGAATTCACCCCTCCACTTT. V gene TRBV4-1 combines with J gene TRBJ1-6; the D gene is possibly TRBD1 (5 bases). In germline, CDR1 is MGHRA, CDR2 YSYEKL. CDR3 length: 14 amino acids. V was pared by 4 bases and J by 7 bases, with 11 bases between.

This clonotype came up many times. V usage is TRBV28 and J usage is TRBJ2-4; TRBD2 is a possible D gene (6 bases). In germline, CDR1 is MDHEN, CDR2 SYDVKM. The CDR3 is 13 amino acids. V lost 5 bases, J lost 7 bases, and 12 bases lay in between. CDR3 in amino acids: CASSPGGWNIQYF. In nucleotides, the CDR3 is TGTGCCAGCAGTCCCGGGGGTTGGAACATTCAGTACTTC. Full variable domain (missing parts from reference TRBV28 and TRBJ2-4): DVKVTQSSRYLVKRTGEKVFLECVQDMDHENMFWYRQDPGLGLRLIYFSYDVKMKEKGDIPEGYSVSREKKERFSLILESASTNQTSMYLCASSPGGWNIQYFGAGTRLSVL.

This clonotype is categorized as medium-sized. V is TRBV7-2 and J is TRBJ2-1; D call uncertain. CDR1 SGHTA and CDR2 FQGNSA come from the germline V gene. The V gene lost 2 bases and the J gene lost 7 bases, with 15 bases spanning the gap. The CDR3 length is 15 residues. The chain's CDR3 is CASSLRRVVGNEQFF. CDR3 DNA: TGTGCCAGCAGCTTACGTCGGGTTGTAGGGAATGAGCAGTTCTTC.